Shown below are 10 T cell receptor beta chains from a single sample sequenced in a study of T cells after posttransplantation cyclophosphamide (dated by TCRdb to about 2016). Receptor amplification or capture employed the immunoSEQ multiplex PCR assay. In TCRdb, the immuneACCESS table is reduced to in-frame sequences with V and J assigned. These tables do not hold every clone; where another copy was compared, an unresolved V gene accounts for under half, and the others remain unexplained. For this sample the table gives under 4,000 clones, of which around two thirds were detected only once. The leading ten clones occupy approximately 24% of the sample. The sequencing sample was made of memory CD8+ T cells sorted from blood. These receptors were taken from a woman aged 30 to 39 in good health and a related stem cell transplant donor.

The gene calls are TRBV2 and TRBJ2-5; TRBD1 matches 8 bases. Germline CDR1 SNHLY, CDR2 FYNNEI. V was clipped by 7 bases and J by 5 bases; unmatched bases: 15. The CDR3 length is 16 residues. CDR3 loop: CASITIGQGRWETQYF. Written as DNA, the CDR3 is TGTGCCAGCATAACAATCGGACAGGGTAGATGGGAGACCCAGTACTTC.

The V gene is TRBV6-1, the J gene TRBJ2-3, with 11 bases identical to TRBD2. This CDR3 contains 15 residues. In germline, CDR1 is MNHNS, CDR2 SASEGT. J lost 4 bases, V lost 8 bases, and 8 bases had no gene match. The CDR3 is CASGLAGGQSDTQYF. Written as DNA, the CDR3 is TGTGCCAGCGGGTTAGCGGGGGGGCAGTCAGATACGCAGTATTTT.

The V gene is TRBV4-2, the J gene TRBJ1-6; D might be TRBD1 (5 bases). V was trimmed by 0 bases and J by 9 bases, leaving 18 bases between them. The CDR3 contains 17 residues. The germline V gene encodes CDR1 LGHNA and CDR2 YNFKEQ. CDR3 nucleotide sequence: TGTGCCAGCAGCCAAGATGCCCGCAGGGTAGGGTTTTCACCCCTCCACTTT. Translating it yields CASSQDARRVGFSPLHF.

A few counts support this clone. V usage is TRBV7-9 and J usage is TRBJ2-1, with TRBD2 identical over 7 bases. Looked up from germline, CDR1 is SEHNR and CDR2 is FQNEAQ (reference sequence). The CDR3 loop spans 14 amino acids. V lost 6 bases and J lost 5; bases outside the gene matches: 7. The CDR3 sequence: CASRSGGFDNEQFF. In nucleotides, the CDR3 is TGTGCCAGCAGGTCCGGGGGGTTTGACAATGAGCAGTTCTTC.

The chain is built from TRBV4-3 and TRBJ2-1, with D tentatively TRBD2 (5 bases). Germline V gives CDR1 LGHNA, CDR2 YSLEER. Deletions cut 4 bases from V and 8 bases from J, with 9 bases between. The CDR3 loop spans 12 amino acids. CDR3 in amino acids: CASSRVGDEQFF. In DNA form, the CDR3 reads TGCGCCAGCAGCCGGGTCGGGGATGAGCAGTTCTTC.

This clone is judged medium-sized. This chain connects TRBV19 to TRBJ2-7; 9 bases fit TRBD1. The germline gives CDR1 LNHDA, CDR2 SQIVND (reference sequence). The CDR3 contains 14 residues. J was trimmed by 11 bases and V by 6 bases; bases with no gene match: 14. The CDR3 nucleotides are TGTGCCAGTAGGCTAACAGGGGGCGATGTAAAGGAGTACTTC. This encodes CASRLTGGDVKEYF.

This chain uses TRBV28 with TRBJ1-1, with 10 nucleotides matching TRBD1. The CDR3 loop spans 14 amino acids. The junction had 4 bases not matched to a gene; V was cut back by 3 bases and J by 6 bases. The germline CDR1 and CDR2 sequences are MDHEN and SYDVKM. The CDR3 DNA reads as TGTGCCAGCAGTTTTTGGGACAGGGGCGCTGAAGCTTTCTTT. This encodes CASSFWDRGAEAFF. Supplemented by reference TRBV28 and TRBJ1-1, the full variable domain reads DVKVTQSSRYLVKRTGEKVFLECVQDMDHENMFWYRQDPGLGLRLIYFSYDVKMKEKGDIPEGYSVSREKKERFSLILESASTNQTSMYLCASSFWDRGAEAFFGQGTRLTVV.

This chain connects TRBV7-9 to TRBJ1-1, with 9 bases aligning to TRBD1. Looked up from germline, CDR1 is SEHNR and CDR2 is FQNEAQ (reference sequence). The V and J ends lost 0 bases and 0 bases, in that order; junction bases with no gene match: 5. This CDR3 has 17 residues. CDR3 sequence (DNA): TGTGCCAGCAGCTTAGCGGGACAGGGATTTATGAACACTGAAGCTTTCTTT. Its translation: CASSLAGQGFMNTEAFF.

In its sample, this clone was seen once. The V gene is TRBV25-1, the J gene TRBJ1-5; tentative D call: TRBD1 (6 bases). In germline, CDR1 is MGHDK, CDR2 SYGVNS. Trimming took 8 bases from V and 7 from J, leaving 15 bases between them. CDR3 length: 13 amino acids. The CDR3 DNA reads TGTGCCAGCGCAGCACAGGGTCGCCAGCCCCAGCATTTT. Amino acids: CASAAQGRQPQHF.

The chain is built from TRBV18 and TRBJ1-1, with D perhaps TRBD1 (6 bases). Trimming pared 2 bases from V and 2 bases from J, leaving 24 bases between. This CDR3 contains 19 residues. Germline assignment: CDR1 KGHSH and CDR2 LQKENI. The CDR3 loop is CASSPDRRDNILRNTEAFF. The CDR3 DNA reads as TGTGCCAGCTCACCAGATAGACGGGACAATATTCTCCGAAACACTGAAGCTTTCTTT. The whole variable domain, filled in from reference TRBV18 and TRBJ1-1, reads NAGVMQNPRHLVRRRGQEARLRCSPMKGHSHVYWYRQLPEEGLKFMVYLQKENIIDESGMPKERFSAEFPKEGPSILRIQQVVRGDSAAYFCASSPDRRDNILRNTEAFFGQGTRLTVV.